This T cell receptor (beta chain) was identified in a study of esophageal squamous cell carcinoma under preoperative chemotherapy. Across the study: Both tumor-infiltrating lymphocytes and peripheral blood T cells were profiled.

Time point denoted: before preoperative PTX-NDP chemotherapy. Preoperative chemotherapy with paclitaxel-nedaplatin was given to patients before surgery. Study-level points and caveats: Peripheral T cells migrating into the tumor appeared to partly supply post-treatment tumor-infiltrating lymphocytes. After paclitaxel-nedaplatin, abundant clones were more likely to contract than amplify.

Looked up from germline, CDR1 is MNHNS and CDR2 is SASEGT. CDR3 length: 15 amino acids. The V gene lost 2 bases and the J gene lost 2 bases, with 12 bases spanning the gap. MiXCR was run by TCRdb on the PCR reads, yielding one entry per CDR3 protein. The repertoire holds roughly 15,000 distinct CDR3 sequences, with 60% as singletons. Details on this clonotype: No antigen is known for it.

Sampling was done from a patient given preoperative chemotherapy. The V call is TRBV6-1, the J call TRBJ1-1; D uncertain. The TCR was taken from a human donor with esophageal squamous cell carcinoma. The donor label of this sample is uncertain. CDR3 coding DNA: TGTGCCAGCAGTGAACCCCGGACGGGAAACACTGAAGCTTTCTTT. Its protein is CASSEPRTGNTEAFF.